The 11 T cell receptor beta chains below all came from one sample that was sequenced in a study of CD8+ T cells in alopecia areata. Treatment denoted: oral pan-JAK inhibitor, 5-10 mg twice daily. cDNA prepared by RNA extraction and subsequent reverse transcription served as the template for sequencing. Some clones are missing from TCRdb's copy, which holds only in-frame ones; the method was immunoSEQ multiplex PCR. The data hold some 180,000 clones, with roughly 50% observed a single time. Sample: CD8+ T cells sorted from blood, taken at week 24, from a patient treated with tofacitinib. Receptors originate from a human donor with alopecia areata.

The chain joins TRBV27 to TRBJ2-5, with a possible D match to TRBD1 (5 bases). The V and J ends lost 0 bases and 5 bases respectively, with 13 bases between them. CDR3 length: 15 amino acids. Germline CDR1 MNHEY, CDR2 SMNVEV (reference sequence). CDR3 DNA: TGTGCCAGCAGTTTATCCGACAGTCCTTGGGAGACCCAGTACTTC. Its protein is CASSLSDSPWETQYF.

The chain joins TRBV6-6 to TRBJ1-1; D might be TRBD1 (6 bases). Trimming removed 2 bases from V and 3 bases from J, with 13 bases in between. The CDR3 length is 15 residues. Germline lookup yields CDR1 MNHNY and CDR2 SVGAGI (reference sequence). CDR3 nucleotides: TGTGCCAGCAGTTACGCAGGGGTTTTGGACACTGAAGCTTTCTTT. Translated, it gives CASSYAGVLDTEAFF.

This chain's CDR3 is CASSYSGGVGTDTQYF. CDR3 DNA: TGTGCCAGCAGTTACTCGGGCGGGGTTGGCACAGATACGCAGTATTTT. The V call is TRBV6-5, the J call TRBJ2-3; weak D call: TRBD2 (6 bases). CDR1 and CDR2 from the germline V gene are MNHEY and SVGAGI. V lost 0 bases and J lost 1, with 11 bases in between. The CDR3 has 16 residues.

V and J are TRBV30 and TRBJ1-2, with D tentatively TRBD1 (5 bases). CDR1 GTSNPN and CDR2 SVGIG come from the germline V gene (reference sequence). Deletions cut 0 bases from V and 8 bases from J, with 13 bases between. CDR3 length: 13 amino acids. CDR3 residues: CAWSVRGVQGYTF. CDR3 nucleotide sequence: TGTGCCTGGAGTGTACGAGGGGTACAGGGCTACACCTTC.

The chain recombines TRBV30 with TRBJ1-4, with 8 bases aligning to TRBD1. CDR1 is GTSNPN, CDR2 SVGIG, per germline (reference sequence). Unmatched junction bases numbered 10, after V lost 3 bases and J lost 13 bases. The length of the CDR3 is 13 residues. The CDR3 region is CAWSHSGGAGLFF. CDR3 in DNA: TGTGCCTGGAGCCACTCAGGGGGCGCGGGACTGTTTTTT.

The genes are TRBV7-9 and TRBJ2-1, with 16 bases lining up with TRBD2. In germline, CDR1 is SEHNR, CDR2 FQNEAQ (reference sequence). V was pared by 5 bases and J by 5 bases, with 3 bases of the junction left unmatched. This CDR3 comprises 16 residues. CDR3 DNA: TGTGCCAGCAGCGGGACTAGCGGGGGGGAACACAATGAGCAGTTCTTC. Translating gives CASSGTSGGEHNEQFF.

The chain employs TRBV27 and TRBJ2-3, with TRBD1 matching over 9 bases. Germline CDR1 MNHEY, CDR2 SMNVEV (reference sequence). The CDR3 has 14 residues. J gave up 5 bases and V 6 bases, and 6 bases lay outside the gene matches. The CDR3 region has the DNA TGTGCCAGCAGACAAGGGACAGGGAAAGATACGCAGTATTTT. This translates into CASRQGTGKDTQYF.

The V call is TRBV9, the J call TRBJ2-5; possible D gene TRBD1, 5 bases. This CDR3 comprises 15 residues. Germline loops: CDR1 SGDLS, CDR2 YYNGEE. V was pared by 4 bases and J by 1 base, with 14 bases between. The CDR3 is CASSKGISRQETQYF. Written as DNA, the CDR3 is TGTGCCAGCAGCAAGGGGATTTCTCGCCAAGAGACCCAGTACTTC.

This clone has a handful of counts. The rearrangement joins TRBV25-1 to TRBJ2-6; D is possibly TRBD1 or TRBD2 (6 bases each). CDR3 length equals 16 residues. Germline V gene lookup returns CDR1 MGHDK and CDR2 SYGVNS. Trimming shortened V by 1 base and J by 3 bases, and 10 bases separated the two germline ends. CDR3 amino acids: CASSESGGGGANVLTF. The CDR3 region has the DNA TGTGCCAGCAGTGAATCCGGGGGCGGTGGGGCCAACGTCCTGACTTTC.

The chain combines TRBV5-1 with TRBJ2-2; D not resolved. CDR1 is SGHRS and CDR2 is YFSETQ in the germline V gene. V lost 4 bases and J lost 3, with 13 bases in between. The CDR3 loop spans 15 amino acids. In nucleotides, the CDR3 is TGCGCCAGCAGCAACCCTGGACGAGACACCGGGGAGCTGTTTTTT. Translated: CASSNPGRDTGELFF. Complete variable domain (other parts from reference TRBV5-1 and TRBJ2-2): KAGVTQTPRYLIKTRGQQVTLSCSPISGHRSVSWYQQTPGQGLQFLFEYFSETQRNKGNFPGRFSGRQFSNSRSEMNVSTLELGDSALYLCASSNPGRDTGELFFGEGSRLTVL.

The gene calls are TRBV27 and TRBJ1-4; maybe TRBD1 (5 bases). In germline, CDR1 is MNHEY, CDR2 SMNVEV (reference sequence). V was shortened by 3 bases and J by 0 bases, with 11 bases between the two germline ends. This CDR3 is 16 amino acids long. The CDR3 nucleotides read TGTGCCAGCAGTTTCAGGGCGCCTTCAACTAATGAAAAACTGTTTTTT. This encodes CASSFRAPSTNEKLFF.